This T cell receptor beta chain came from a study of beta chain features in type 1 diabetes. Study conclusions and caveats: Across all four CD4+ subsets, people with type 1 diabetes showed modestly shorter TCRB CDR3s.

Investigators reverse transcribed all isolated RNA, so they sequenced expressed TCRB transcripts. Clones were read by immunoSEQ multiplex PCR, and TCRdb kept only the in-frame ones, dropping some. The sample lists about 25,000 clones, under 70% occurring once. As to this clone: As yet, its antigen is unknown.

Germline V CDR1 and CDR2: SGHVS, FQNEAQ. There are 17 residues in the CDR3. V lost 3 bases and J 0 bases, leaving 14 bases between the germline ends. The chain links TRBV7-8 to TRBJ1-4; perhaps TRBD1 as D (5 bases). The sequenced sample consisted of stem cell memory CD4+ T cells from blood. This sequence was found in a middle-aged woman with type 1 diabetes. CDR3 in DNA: TGTGCCAGCAGCTTCAATACAGGATATGCAACTAATGAAAAACTGTTTTTT. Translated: CASSFNTGYATNEKLFF.